This T cell receptor beta chain came from a study of identical twins. The study's findings and limits: Sequences that were beta out-of-frame showed weaker excess twin sharing.

In the case of this clonotype: The target antigen is unknown.

MiXCR, run by TCRdb on the 5' RACE reads, gives a single entry per CDR3 protein. The sample lists about 790,000 distinct CDR3 sequences, roughly 18% seen once, with less than 15% in the top ten. Looked up from germline, CDR1 is MNHEY and CDR2 is SVGAGI. CDR3 length: 15 amino acids. Trimming stripped 2 bases from V and 4 bases from J, with 12 bases between. These records were also assigned to another study, of T cells expressing NK-cell markers. That paper notes: The eight sequenced donors comprised seven who were HCMV-seropositive and one who was seronegative.

The receptor's source is a woman younger than 35 in good health. The rearrangement joins TRBV6-5 to TRBJ2-1; D perhaps matches TRBD1 (6 bases). The specimen sequenced was PBMCs. CDR3: CASSYGRGIYNEQFF. Here the CDR3 DNA reads TGTGCCAGCAGTTACGGCAGGGGTATTTACAATGAGCAGTTCTTC.